Listed below are T cell receptor beta chains from one sample, sequenced in a study of cytomegalovirus exposure and HLA in healthy donors. Method: immunoSEQ multiplex PCR; TCRdb's copy keeps in-frame clones and lacks some. The table has about 130,000 clones, around four fifths seen once; the top ten hold roughly 3.5%. The sample comprised PBMCs. The receptors originated from a woman aged 40 to 49 in good health and CMV-seropositive. CDR3s include the opening cysteine and the closing phenylalanine or tryptophan. The D gene is left open where the match is weak. Rows give clone size only sometimes, using once, few, many, or a class for an expanded clone.

V,D,size,J,CDR3,DNA
TRBV28,NA,NA,TRBJ2-1,CASSLLTSSGDEQFF,TGTGCCAGCAGTTTATTAACTAGCTCGGGCGATGAGCAGTTCTTC
TRBV19,TRBD2,NA,TRBJ2-1,CASSSLAGEQFF,TGTGCCAGTAGTTCACTAGCGGGAGAGCAGTTCTTC
TRBV14,TRBD1,NA,TRBJ1-2,CASSQDPRTGAAGYTF,TGTGCCAGCAGCCAAGATCCACGGACAGGGGCTGCTGGCTACACCTTC
TRBV4-1,TRBD1,NA,TRBJ1-3,CASSQDLKGAQGNTIYF,TGCGCCAGCAGCCAAGATCTGAAGGGGGCTCAAGGAAACACCATATATTTT
TRBV9,NA,NA,TRBJ2-5,CASSVGQQETQYF,TGTGCCAGCAGCGTAGGGCAGCAAGAGACCCAGTACTTC
TRBV11-2,TRBD1,NA,TRBJ2-7,CASSLGTGWEQYF,TGTGCCAGCAGCTTGGGGACAGGGTGGGAGCAGTACTTC
TRBV2,NA,few,TRBJ1-2,CASSVSGGYTF,TGTGCCAGCAGTGTCTCGGGGGGCTACACCTTC
TRBV29-1,NA,NA,TRBJ1-1,CSVKQGTEAFF,TGCAGCGTAAAACAGGGAACTGAAGCTTTCTTT
TRBV5-6,NA,NA,TRBJ2-2,CASSRGTSNTGELFF,TGTGCCAGCAGCCGGGGGACTTCGAACACCGGGGAGCTGTTTTTT
TRBV7-9,NA,NA,TRBJ2-4,CASRAPAKNIQYF,TGTGCCAGCAGGGCCCCGGCCAAAAACATTCAGTACTTC
TRBV5-1,TRBD2,NA,TRBJ2-3,CASSPGLATDTQYF,TGCGCCAGCAGCCCCGGACTAGCCACAGATACGCAGTATTTT
TRBV10-3,TRBD2,NA,TRBJ2-1,CAISWTSGDNEQFF,TGTGCCATCAGTTGGACTAGCGGAGACAATGAGCAGTTCTTC
TRBV2,NA,NA,TRBJ1-5,CASSGDSYSQHF,TGTGCCAGCAGCGGAGACAGTTATTCCCAGCATTTT
TRBV9,TRBD2,NA,TRBJ2-1,CASSASSGRRDYNEQFF,TGTGCCAGCAGCGCTAGTAGCGGGAGAAGGGACTACAATGAGCAGTTCTTC
TRBV30,NA,few,TRBJ1-5,CAWGQSNSNQPQHF,TGTGCCTGGGGACAGTCAAATAGCAATCAGCCCCAGCATTTT
TRBV5-1,TRBD1,NA,TRBJ2-7,CASSPQGDYEQYF,TGCGCCAGCAGCCCCCAGGGGGACTACGAGCAGTACTTC
TRBV9,TRBD1,NA,TRBJ1-1,CASSSRTGTPEAFF,TGTGCCAGCAGCAGCCGGACAGGGACGCCTGAAGCTTTCTTT
TRBV13,TRBD2,NA,TRBJ2-7,CASSPGLAVSYEQYF,TGTGCCAGCAGCCCGGGACTAGCGGTCTCCTACGAGCAGTACTTC
TRBV6-6,TRBD2,NA,TRBJ2-7,CASSPGLARYEQYF,TGTGCCAGCAGCCCGGGACTAGCGAGATACGAGCAGTACTTC
TRBV6-5,TRBD2,few,TRBJ2-7,CASSYFGTSYEQYF,TGTGCCAGCAGTTACTTCGGGACTAGTTACGAGCAGTACTTC
TRBV10-1,NA,NA,TRBJ1-2,CASSEFSHYGYTF,TGCGCCAGCAGTGAGTTCAGTCACTATGGCTACACCTTC
TRBV5-4,NA,NA,TRBJ1-1,CASSLAGPNTEAFF,TGTGCCAGCAGCTTGGCAGGGCCGAACACTGAAGCTTTCTTT
TRBV4-3,TRBD2,few,TRBJ2-7,CASSQGSGSSYEQYF,TGCGCCAGCAGCCAAGGTAGCGGGAGCTCCTACGAGCAGTACTTC
TRBV7-3,NA,NA,TRBJ1-1,CASRIHFLGAQATEAFF,TGTGCCAGCAGAATCCATTTTTTGGGGGCGCAGGCCACTGAAGCTTTCTTT
TRBV11-2,NA,NA,TRBJ2-1,CASSLVANSFYNEQFF,TGTGCCAGCAGCTTAGTTGCTAATTCCTTCTACAATGAGCAGTTCTTC
TRBV27,TRBD2,NA,TRBJ2-7,CASSGTTKYEQYF,TGTGCCAGCAGCGGGACTACCAAATACGAGCAGTACTTC
TRBV10-1,TRBD1,NA,TRBJ2-7,CASSDDLGQGFYEQYF,TGCGCCAGCAGTGATGACCTGGGACAGGGGTTCTACGAGCAGTACTTC
TRBV29-1,TRBD2,NA,TRBJ2-1,CSVERLAGGLEQFF,TGCAGCGTTGAACGGCTAGCGGGAGGCCTTGAGCAGTTCTTC
TRBV6-5,TRBD1,NA,TRBJ1-6,CASTAGQGGSPLHF,TGTGCCAGCACCGCGGGACAGGGGGGGTCACCCCTCCACTTT